Listed below are T cell receptor beta chains from one sample, sequenced in a study of tumour-infiltrating T cells in Burkitt lymphoma. Produced via immunoSEQ multiplex PCR; TCRdb's table is partial and in-frame only. The sample lists around 50,000 clones; roughly 30% were seen once. The sample taken for sequencing was tumor tissue. The origin of the receptors is a human donor with Burkitt lymphoma. The CDR3 runs from the conserved cysteine through the conserved F or W. A D gene is named only where the DNA matches it firmly. Clone size is shown for a subset of rows, as once, few, many or a class of expanded clone.

>14|NA|TRBV19|NA|TRBJ2-3
TGTGCCAGTAGTATAGGCCCCGGCACAGATACGCAGTATTTT
CASSIGPGTDTQYF
>16|NA|TRBV9|TRBD2|TRBJ2-5
TGTGCCAGCAGCGTTGGGGCGGGGGGGCCCCGAGAGACCCAGTACTTC
CASSVGAGGPRETQYF
>13|NA|TRBV19|NA|TRBJ1-5
TGTGCCAGTAGAAGCAGGATCAATCAGCCCCAGCATTTT
CASRSRINQPQHF
>16|few|TRBV19|NA|TRBJ1-6
TGTGCCAGTAGTATACCTGGCAGGGGCTATAATTCACCCCTCCACTTT
CASSIPGRGYNSPLHF
>13|NA|TRBV2|TRBD1|TRBJ1-5
TGTGCCAGCATCGGGGACAGGGATCAGCCCCAGCATTTT
CASIGDRDQPQHF
>13|NA|TRBV7-9|NA|TRBJ1-2
TGTGCCAGCATCAAGATCATGTTGGATGGCTACACCTTC
CASIKIMLDGYTF
>16|few|TRBV10-3|NA|TRBJ2-3
TGTGCCATCAGTCTAAAGAGGGGGACTAGCACAGATACGCAGTATTTT
CAISLKRGTSTDTQYF
>15|NA|TRBV5-4|NA|TRBJ2-3
TGTGCCAGCAGCGCCGGAAGAGGCCGCACAGATACGCAGTATTTT
CASSAGRGRTDTQYF
>14|once|TRBV7-9|NA|TRBJ1-5
TGTGCCAGCAGCCACGACGATTCTAGGCAGCCCCAGCATTTT
CASSHDDSRQPQHF
>12|NA|TRBV6-1|NA|TRBJ2-5
TGTGCCAGCAGTCCTAGTAGGGAGACCCAGTACTTC
CASSPSRETQYF
>12|NA|TRBV6-5|NA|TRBJ2-7
TGTGCCAGCAGTTATCGGGGCGGCGCGCAGTACTTC
CASSYRGGAQYF
>14|few|TRBV19|NA|TRBJ1-5
TGTGCCAGTAGAAGAGGACGTAGCAATCAGCCCCAGCATTTT
CASRRGRSNQPQHF
>12|NA|TRBV7-9|NA|TRBJ1-1
TGTGCCAGCAGCTCGCCCGGGGGTGAAGCTTTCTTT
CASSSPGGEAFF
>10|NA|TRBV7-8|NA|TRBJ2-5
TGTGCCAGCGCCTCAGAGACCCAGTACTTC
CASASETQYF
>14|NA|TRBV5-1|NA|TRBJ1-6
TGCGCCAGCAGCTTGGACAGGTTGGGGTCACCCCTCCACTTT
CASSLDRLGSPLHF
>15|NA|TRBV5-8|NA|TRBJ2-5
TGTGCCAGCAGCTTCTGGGCAGGGGCAGGGGAGACCCAGTACTTC
CASSFWAGAGETQYF
>13|NA|TRBV18|NA|TRBJ1-6
TGTGCCAGCTCACCACAGTCAGCCTCACCCCTCCACTTT
CASSPQSASPLHF
>15|NA|TRBV5-1|NA|TRBJ2-1
TGCGCCAGCAGCTTGGAGGGGGGTCCCTACAATGAGCAGTTCTTC
CASSLEGGPYNEQFF
>14|NA|TRBV19|TRBD1|TRBJ2-2
TGTGCCAGTAAAAAGGGGGCAAGGGCCGGGGAGCTGTTTTTT
CASKKGARAGELFF
>20|NA|TRBV4-2|NA|TRBJ1-5
TGTGCCAGCAGCCCCCAATTGCGCAGGGGCCCTGGATCTCGCAATCAGCCCCAGCATTTT
CASSPQLRRGPGSRNQPQHF
>17|NA|TRBV11-2|NA|TRBJ2-2
TGTGCCAGCAGCCAAAGGGTTGACTTCGCGAACACCGGGGAGCTGTTTTTT
CASSQRVDFANTGELFF
>14|NA|TRBV5-4|NA|TRBJ2-2
TGTGCCAGCAGCTTGGTTGAGGGGGCCGGGGAGCTGTTTTTT
CASSLVEGAGELFF
>12|NA|TRBV5-4|NA|TRBJ1-2
TGTGCCAGCACCGGGTCTCTCTATGGCTACACCTTC
CASTGSLYGYTF
>14|NA|TRBV18|NA|TRBJ1-1
TGTGCCAGCTCATCGGGGAGGGGCGGCACTGAAGCTTTCTTT
CASSSGRGGTEAFF
>15|NA|TRBV4-2|NA|TRBJ2-5
TGTGCCAGCAGCCGGACGGGACCCACGGGAGAGACCCAGTACTTC
CASSRTGPTGETQYF
>13|NA|TRBV5-6|NA|TRBJ1-2
TGTGCCAGCACCCTGGATGCCCACTATGGCTACACCTTC
CASTLDAHYGYTF
>15|once|TRBV5-1|NA|TRBJ1-5
TGCGCCAGCAGTACAGGGCCATATAGCAATCAGCCCCAGCATTTT
CASSTGPYSNQPQHF
>11|NA|TRBV7-2|NA|TRBJ2-1
TGTGCCAGCAGCCGAGGTGGCGAGCAGTTCTTC
CASSRGGEQFF
>10|NA|TRBV20-1|NA|TRBJ2-3
TGCAGTGCTCGCCGTGAGGCCCAGTATTTT
CSARREAQYF
>16|NA|TRBV6-1|NA|TRBJ1-4
TGTGCCAGCAGTGAGGGACTTTCGGTAAAAAACGAAAAACTGTTTTTT
CASSEGLSVKNEKLFF
>12|NA|TRBV2|NA|TRBJ1-1
TGTGCCAGCGGTATTATGGGGACTGAAGCTTTCTTT
CASGIMGTEAFF
>15|NA|TRBV18|NA|TRBJ1-6
TGTGCCAGCTCAGAGGGTCAGGGGACGAATGCACCCCTCCACTTT
CASSEGQGTNAPLHF